Each of the 26 T cell receptor beta chains below was sequenced from the same sample in a study of blood T cell repertoires in COVID-19. Using immunoSEQ multiplex PCR, the repertoire was profiled, and TCRdb retains in-frame clones only, with some absent. The data hold 200,000 to 250,000 clones, with around 90% observed a single time. Sequencing used PBMCs or T cells enriched from blood (not recorded which). The receptor source for this set is a man younger than 40 who had recovered from COVID-19.

The rearrangement uses TRBV9 and TRBJ2-1; TRBD2 aligns across 10 bases. Losses at the gene ends were 4 bases for V and 5 bases for J; bases not matched to a gene: 6. The CDR3 extends over 15 amino acids. Germline values: CDR1 SGDLS, CDR2 YYNGEE. The CDR3 reads CASSRLAGANNEQFF. The CDR3 coding sequence is TGTGCCAGCAGCCGTCTAGCGGGAGCCAACAATGAGCAGTTCTTC.

The chain recombines TRBV9 with TRBJ2-7; 12 positions match TRBD2. The CDR3 sequence is 16 residues long. Germline V CDR1 and CDR2: SGDLS, YYNGEE. Trimming took 3 bases from V and 3 from J; bases not matched to a gene: 7. The CDR3 is CASSEGLAGPFYEQYF. For the CDR3, the DNA is TGTGCCAGCAGCGAGGGACTAGCGGGTCCTTTCTACGAGCAGTACTTC.

J is TRBJ2-7 and V is TRBV19, with TRBD2 matching 10 bases. CDR1 and CDR2 (germline): LNHDA, SQIVND (reference sequence). The ends lost 3 bases at V and 2 bases at J; junction bases unmatched: 4. The CDR3 sequence is 15 residues long. The DNA of the CDR3 is TGTGCCAGTAGTATCATAGCGGGAGGTACCTACGAGCAGTACTTC. Its protein product is CASSIIAGGTYEQYF.

V and J are TRBV6-6 and TRBJ1-2; 9 nucleotides line up with TRBD1. The CDR3 runs to 16 residues. Per the germline V gene, CDR1 is MNHNY and CDR2 is SVGAGI (reference sequence). V was clipped by 5 bases and J by 2 bases; unmatched bases: 9. CDR3 nucleotide sequence: TGTGCCAGCAGTAAACAGGGGGCGCCGAACAACTATGGCTACACCTTC. Amino acid sequence: CASSKQGAPNNYGYTF.

The chain is built from TRBV7-9 and TRBJ1-2, with TRBD1 matching 8 bases. Per the germline V gene, CDR1 is SEHNR and CDR2 is FQNEAQ (reference sequence). The CDR3 extends over 12 amino acids. Trimming removed 4 bases from V and 9 bases from J; junction bases left unmatched: 4. This CDR3 reads CASSSGQGSYTF. CDR3 DNA: TGTGCCAGCAGCTCAGGACAGGGAAGCTACACCTTC. The full variable domain, rest sourced from reference TRBV7-9 and TRBJ1-2, is DTGVSQNPRHKITKRGQNVTFRCDPISEHNRLYWYRQTLGQGPEFLTYFQNEAQLEKSRLLSDRFSAERPKGSFSTLEIQRTEQGDSAMYLCASSSGQGSYTFGSGTRLTVV.

The chain recombines TRBV18 with TRBJ1-1; no reliable D call. Germline assignment: CDR1 KGHSH and CDR2 LQKENI. V was shortened by 4 bases and J by 4 bases, with 13 bases between the two germline ends. The CDR3 runs to 14 residues. CDR3 sequence reads: CASSQGVLATEAFF. The CDR3 coding sequence is TGTGCCAGCTCACAGGGAGTTTTGGCCACTGAAGCTTTCTTT.

The CDR3 DNA reads as TGTGCCAGCAGCCCCAAGCGGGGGGGCAACAATGAGCAGTTCTTC. Its protein is CASSPKRGGNNEQFF. The chain is built from TRBV4-2 and TRBJ2-1; TRBD2 matches 10 bases. V trimming: 4 bases; J trimming: 5 bases; junction bases outside the gene matches: 5. The V gene's germline CDR1 is LGHNA and CDR2 YNFKEQ. The CDR3 contains 15 residues.

The chain couples TRBV4-3 to TRBJ1-2; D is perhaps TRBD1 (5 bases). V lost 4 bases and J 6 bases, leaving 21 bases between the germline ends. Germline assignment: CDR1 LGHNA and CDR2 YSLEER. There are 16 residues in the CDR3. DNA for the CDR3: TGCGCCAGCAGCCGCGGGGGGGGATTGGCGTGGGATGGCTACACCTTC. It specifies CASSRGGGLAWDGYTF.

The chain couples TRBV2 to TRBJ2-4; D gene unclear. CDR3 length: 13 amino acids. Germline V CDR1 and CDR2: SNHLY, FYNNEI. V lost 1 base and J lost 8, with 9 bases in between. CDR3 protein: CASSEGRLDIQYF. CDR3 sequence (DNA): TGTGCCAGCAGTGAAGGCAGGCTTGACATTCAGTACTTC. The variable domain in full, with the rest retrieved from reference TRBV2 and TRBJ2-4, is EPEVTQTPSHQVTQMGQEVILRCVPISNHLYFYWYRQILGQKVEFLVSFYNNEISEKSEIFDDQFSVERPDGSNFTLKIRSTKLEDSAMYFCASSEGRLDIQYFGAGTRLSVL.

The chain links TRBV4-2 to TRBJ2-1; D may be TRBD2 (5 bases). Trimming stripped 0 bases from V and 8 bases from J, with 14 bases between. This CDR3 has 15 amino acids. Germline V lookup: CDR1 LGHNA, CDR2 YNFKEQ. The CDR3 sequence is CASSQDLSGGDEQFF. The CDR3 DNA follows: TGTGCCAGCAGCCAAGATCTAAGTGGAGGCGATGAGCAGTTCTTC.

The chain carries TRBV7-8 and TRBJ2-1, with 13 bases aligning to TRBD2. This CDR3 has 17 residues. With 4 bases clipped from V and 9 bases from J, the junction kept 12 bases outside the gene matches. Germline loops: CDR1 SGHVS, CDR2 FQNEAQ. The CDR3 DNA sequence: TGTGCCAGCAGCTACCTGCAGAGACTAGCGGGGGGACGTGAGCAGTTCTTC. It translates to CASSYLQRLAGGREQFF.

The chain carries TRBV27 and TRBJ2-7, with TRBD1 as a possible D gene (6 bases). The CDR3 is 13 amino acids. Germline CDR1 reads MNHEY; CDR2 reads SMNVEV (reference sequence). V lost 4 bases and J lost 4, with 11 bases in between. The CDR3 reads CASSYRTEYEQYF. The CDR3 coding sequence is TGTGCCAGCAGTTACCGGACAGAATACGAGCAGTACTTC.

V gene TRBV15 combines with J gene TRBJ2-5; 7 bases are a match to TRBD1. The CDR3 is made up of 14 amino acids. Unmatched junction bases numbered 6, after V lost 3 bases and J lost 5 bases. Germline values: CDR1 LNHNV, CDR2 YYDKDF (reference sequence). CDR3 DNA sequence: TGTGCCACCAGCAGCGGACAGGTTGGGGAGACCCAGTACTTC. Translation gives CATSSGQVGETQYF.

This rearrangement joins TRBV4-3 to TRBJ2-1; a weak D match, TRBD2 (6 bases). The CDR3 is 18 residues long. V lost 1 base and J 0 bases, leaving 16 bases between the germline ends. The germline V gene encodes CDR1 LGHNA and CDR2 YSLEER. The CDR3 DNA follows: TGCGCCAGCAGCCAAGGGACGGGGAGGTCGAGCTCCTACAATGAGCAGTTCTTC. It yields the protein CASSQGTGRSSSYNEQFF.

This chain uses TRBV3-1 (or the pseudogene TRBV3-2) with TRBJ2-5, with 9 bases that match TRBD2. The V gene end was trimmed by 2 bases and the J gene end by 4 bases; junction bases not matched to a gene: 11. Germline CDR1 LGHDT, CDR2 YNNKEL (reference sequence). The CDR3 extends over 17 amino acids. The DNA of the CDR3 is TGTGCCAGCAGCCAATTCAGCGGGGGGTCACGGGGAGAGACCCAGTACTTC. It is translated as CASSQFSGGSRGETQYF.

Concerning this clone itself: This could be a read error, since a much larger clone is one nucleotide away. The sample holds other DNA sequences that translate to the same CDR3. The V call is TRBV28, the J call TRBJ1-2; the D gene is possibly TRBD1 (6 bases). Trimming took 3 bases from V and 5 from J, leaving 7 bases between them. The CDR3 runs to 12 residues. Germline V gives CDR1 MDHEN, CDR2 SYDVKM. The chain's CDR3 is CASSLQGYGYTF. CDR3 DNA: TGTGCCAGCAGTTTGCAGGGGTATGGCTACACCTTC.

There are a few counts of this clone. The V and J genes are TRBV5-6 and TRBJ1-2; no firm D call. The CDR3 contains 14 residues. Trimming shortened V by 1 base and J by 1 base, and 8 bases separated the two germline ends. In germline, CDR1 is SGHDT, CDR2 YYEEEE. This chain's CDR3 is CASSLFGYNYGYTF. As DNA, the CDR3 is TGTGCCAGCAGCTTGTTCGGGTATAACTATGGCTACACCTTC.

The chain carries TRBV5-4 and TRBJ2-3; 7 bases align to TRBD1. V was clipped by 4 bases and J by 0 bases; unmatched bases: 2. Germline assignment: CDR1 SGHNT and CDR2 YYREEE (reference sequence). The CDR3 spans 14 residues. For the CDR3, the DNA is TGTGCCAGCAGCCCACAGGGGAGCACAGATACGCAGTATTTT. This gives the protein CASSPQGSTDTQYF. The full variable domain, with the rest looked up from reference TRBV5-4 and TRBJ2-3, is ETGVTQSPTHLIKTRGQQVTLRCSSQSGHNTVSWYQQALGQGPQFIFQYYREEENGRGNFPPRFSGLQFPNYSSELNVNALELDDSALYLCASSPQGSTDTQYFGPGTRLTVL.

The CDR3 reads CASSFTDSPLHF. The CDR3 nucleotides read TGTGCCAGCAGTTTTACAGATTCACCCCTCCACTTT. The chain couples TRBV12-3 or TRBV12-4 to TRBJ1-6; D gene unclear. CDR3 size: 12 residues. V lost 3 bases and J lost 8, with 5 bases in between.

This chain uses TRBV6-6 with TRBJ2-1, with 14 bases lining up with TRBD2. There are 18 residues in the CDR3. Per the germline V gene, CDR1 is MNHNY and CDR2 is SVGAGI (reference sequence). After removal of 5 bases from V and 7 bases from J, the junction contained 13 bases not matched to a gene. CDR3 coding DNA: TGTGCCAGCAGTCCCGGGACTAGCGGGGGCGCCCTACTGAATGAGCAGTTCTTC. Encoded protein: CASSPGTSGGALLNEQFF.

The V gene is TRBV24-1, the J gene TRBJ1-2; no definite D call. Trimming removed 0 bases at V and 5 bases at J, with 6 bases between. The CDR3 runs to 13 residues. The V gene's germline CDR1 is KGHDR and CDR2 SFDVKD. The CDR3 DNA sequence: TGTGCCACCAGTGATTTGGGCGGGTATGGCTACACCTTC. Translating it yields CATSDLGGYGYTF.

The gene calls are TRBV11-3 and TRBJ1-5, with TRBD1 as a possible D gene (5 bases). V was clipped by 6 bases and J by 5 bases, with 17 bases between them. Germline CDR1 is SGHNT and CDR2 is YENEEA. The CDR3 is 15 amino acids. CDR3 region: CASREKPGTHQPQHF. In DNA, the CDR3 is TGTGCCAGCAGGGAAAAACCCGGGACTCATCAGCCCCAGCATTTT.

The CDR3 DNA is TGTGCCAGTACGCGTGCCGGCCCGGGTCAGCCCCAGCATTTT. Protein: CASTRAGPGQPQHF. The chain uses TRBV19 and TRBJ1-5; no clear D. The V gene's germline CDR1 is LNHDA and CDR2 SQIVND (reference sequence). CDR3 length: 14 amino acids. Trimming cost V 7 bases and J 6 bases, with 16 bases left between them.

The V and J genes are TRBV3-1 (or the pseudogene TRBV3-2) and TRBJ2-1; 8 positions match TRBD2. CDR3 size: 14 residues. Trimming removed 2 bases from V and 5 bases from J; junction bases left unmatched: 2. Per the germline V gene, CDR1 is LGHDT and CDR2 is YNNKEL (reference sequence). CDR3 coding DNA: TGTGCCAGCAGCCAACTACTAGCGGACAATGAGCAGTTCTTC. Protein product: CASSQLLADNEQFF.

This clone is a singleton in its sample. The V gene is TRBV28, the J gene TRBJ1-3; tentative D call: TRBD1 (5 bases). In germline, CDR1 is MDHEN, CDR2 SYDVKM. With 6 bases removed from V and 0 bases from J, the gap between germline ends came to 18 bases. The CDR3 has 17 residues. The CDR3 protein is CASSSSTRTRSGNTIYF. CDR3 bases: TGTGCCAGCAGCTCCTCGACACGGACACGCTCTGGAAACACCATATATTTT.

The rearrangement links TRBV7-2 to TRBJ2-2, with 8 bases that match TRBD1. With 5 bases clipped from V and 6 bases from J, the junction kept 11 bases outside the gene matches. The CDR3 length is 16 residues. CDR1 and CDR2 from the germline V gene are SGHTA and FQGNSA. In nucleotides, the CDR3 is TGTGCCAGCAGCCCTCGGGACAGGCGGGCTGCCGGGGAGCTGTTTTTT. This codes for CASSPRDRRAAGELFF.